These T cell receptor beta chains were read from a single sample in a study of cytomegalovirus exposure and HLA in healthy donors. Method: immunoSEQ multiplex PCR; TCRdb's copy keeps in-frame clones and lacks some. The profile covers a few hundred thousand clones, with around 91% appearing a single time and 0.35% to 0.45% taken by the ten largest. Sequencing input: PBMCs. These receptors were obtained from a woman between 18 and 29 years old in good health and CMV-seronegative. Both conserved end residues are part of each CDR3. A D gene is named only where the DNA matches it firmly. Clone size is given for some rows only: seen once, a few or many times, or a class if the clone is expanded.

D gene,J gene,V gene,clone size,CDR3 DNA,CDR3 protein
-,TRBJ2-1,TRBV18,-,TGTGCCAGCTCGCCGACTACCTACAATGAGCAGTTCTTC,CASSPTTYNEQFF
-,TRBJ2-5,TRBV7-3,once,TGTGCCAGCAGCTTAATTCAGGGTTCCCAAGAGACCCAGTACTTC,CASSLIQGSQETQYF
TRBD2,TRBJ2-7,TRBV5-8,-,TGTGCCAGCAGCTTGGGGACTAGTGTTTACTACGAGCAGTACTTC,CASSLGTSVYYEQYF
TRBD1,TRBJ1-6,TRBV15,-,TGTGCCACCAGCAACCGGACAGGGGCCAGTTCACCCCTCCACTTT,CATSNRTGASSPLHF
TRBD2,TRBJ2-1,TRBV4-3,-,TGCGCCAGCAGCCCTCAGCGGGGGGCGGACAATGAGCAGTTCTTC,CASSPQRGADNEQFF
TRBD1,TRBJ2-2,TRBV27,-,TGTGCCAGCAGTTTAGGGACAGGAGACACCGGGGAGCTGTTTTTT,CASSLGTGDTGELFF
-,TRBJ1-1,TRBV4-1,-,TGCGCCAGCAGCCGCCGGTCGAACACTGAAGCTTTCTTT,CASSRRSNTEAFF
-,TRBJ1-4,TRBV30,-,TGTGCCTGGAGTGTAGATAGCGGAAATGAAAAACTGTTTTTT,CAWSVDSGNEKLFF
-,TRBJ2-7,TRBV4-1,-,TGCGCCAGCAGCCAAGTTAGACAGGCCGGGGTCCACGAGCAGTACTTC,CASSQVRQAGVHEQYF
-,TRBJ1-5,TRBV2,few,TGTGCCAGCAGTGACGCCGGGGGTGTCCAGCCCCAGCATTTT,CASSDAGGVQPQHF
TRBD2,TRBJ2-1,TRBV28,-,TGTGCCAGCACCCCAGCGGGGGGGGCCCCATACAATGAGCAGTTCTTC,CASTPAGGAPYNEQFF
-,TRBJ1-3,TRBV2,-,TGTGCCAGCAGTCTCGACAGGCAAAACACCATATATTTT,CASSLDRQNTIYF
-,TRBJ2-1,TRBV4-3,-,TGCGCCAGCAGCCAAGAACGGGGGTTTAACAATGAGCAGTTCTTC,CASSQERGFNNEQFF
TRBD1,TRBJ1-5,TRBV5-4,-,TGTGCCAGCAGCACCGCAGGGGGTAGGAATCAGCCCCAGCATTTT,CASSTAGGRNQPQHF
-,TRBJ2-1,TRBV19,-,TGTGCCAGTAGTATTTATCAGGGAAGGGGAAATGAGCAGTTCTTC,CASSIYQGRGNEQFF
-,TRBJ1-5,TRBV6-1,-,TGTGCCAGCAGTGAATGGCCTCAGCCCCAGCATTTT,CASSEWPQPQHF
-,TRBJ1-6,TRBV11-2,-,TGTGCCAGCAGCTTATTCCCAGATTCCTATAATTCACCCCTCCACTTT,CASSLFPDSYNSPLHF
TRBD2,TRBJ2-1,TRBV27,-,TGTGCCAGCAGTTTCATAGCGGGGTCCTACAATGAGCAGTTCTTC,CASSFIAGSYNEQFF
TRBD2,TRBJ2-5,TRBV10-3,-,TGTGCCATCAGTGAGTCGCGGGCTAGCGGGGGCCAAGAGACCCAGTACTTC,CAISESRASGGQETQYF
-,TRBJ1-2,TRBV9,-,TGTGCCAGCAGCGTACTACACGGTGAGGGCTATGGCTACACCTTC,CASSVLHGEGYGYTF
-,TRBJ2-7,TRBV7-9,-,TGTGCCAGCAGCTTCGTAGGAGGTGAAGAGCAGTACTTC,CASSFVGGEEQYF
TRBD2,TRBJ2-7,TRBV11-2,-,TGTGCCAGCAGCTTAGCAGCGGGGGGAGTTAATTACGAGCAGTACTTC,CASSLAAGGVNYEQYF
TRBD1,TRBJ1-6,TRBV6-1,-,TGTGCCAGCAGTGAAGCCTCCCCAGGGGGCTATAATTCACCCCTCCACTTT,CASSEASPGGYNSPLHF
TRBD1,TRBJ2-7,TRBV19,-,TGTGCCAGTAGCACCGGGACAGGAGCCTACGAGCAGTACTTC,CASSTGTGAYEQYF
-,TRBJ2-1,TRBV11-2,-,TGTGCCAGCAGCTTAACAGGACAGTCATCCTACAATGAGCAGTTCTTC,CASSLTGQSSYNEQFF
-,TRBJ2-7,TRBV6-1,once,TGTGCCAGCAGGGACAGACGACTCTACGAGCAGTACTTC,CASRDRRLYEQYF
-,TRBJ2-7,TRBV28,-,TGTGCCAGCAGTTTGGTGCAGGTTAGGAACTACGAGCAGTACTTC,CASSLVQVRNYEQYF
TRBD1,TRBJ1-4,TRBV28,-,TGTGCCAGCAGTTTACCAGGGGGCCCCCCCGAGGACGAAAAACTGTTTTTT,CASSLPGGPPEDEKLFF
TRBD2,TRBJ2-1,TRBV7-2,few,TGTGCCAGCAGCTTAATGTCGGGGGGATACAATGAGCAGTTCTTC,CASSLMSGGYNEQFF
TRBD1,TRBJ1-2,TRBV5-1,-,TGCGCCAGCAGCTCGGACAGGGGAATCGGTGGCTACACCTTC,CASSSDRGIGGYTF
TRBD1,TRBJ2-5,TRBV7-2,once,TGTGCCAGCAGCTTCCGGGACAGGGATGAGACCCAGTACTTC,CASSFRDRDETQYF
-,TRBJ1-2,TRBV29-1,few,TGCAGCGTTGAAGAGTTCTCCGAGGCTAACTATGGCTACACCTTC,CSVEEFSEANYGYTF
-,TRBJ2-2,TRBV18,-,TGTGCCAGCTCACCACCCGCCAGGGGGGACACCGGGGAGCTGTTTTTT,CASSPPARGDTGELFF
-,TRBJ1-6,TRBV4-1,many,TGCGCCAGCAGCCTCCCTTATTCACCCCTCCACTTT,CASSLPYSPLHF
-,TRBJ2-1,TRBV28,once,TGTGCCACCAATAGGTTGTGGGGGCTCTACAATGAGCAGTTCTTC,CATNRLWGLYNEQFF
TRBD1,TRBJ1-1,TRBV7-3,-,TGTGCCAGCAGCTTAACGGGACAGGGGGCGATAGGGGTTACTGAAGCTTTCTTT,CASSLTGQGAIGVTEAFF
-,TRBJ1-1,TRBV9,-,TGTGCCAGCAGCGTAGTACCGGTGAACACTGAAGCTTTCTTT,CASSVVPVNTEAFF
-,TRBJ2-3,TRBV4-3,-,TGCGCCAGCAGCCAAGATGGGGCAGGGAGCACAGATACGCAGTATTTT,CASSQDGAGSTDTQYF
-,TRBJ2-3,TRBV9,-,TGTGCCAGCAGCTCCAGTGGGGCTAGCACAGATACGCAGTATTTT,CASSSSGASTDTQYF
TRBD1,TRBJ2-7,TRBV4-1,-,TGCGCCAGCAGCGGACAGGGCGCTATCGAGCAGTACTTC,CASSGQGAIEQYF
-,TRBJ1-1,TRBV7-8,-,TGTGCCAGCAGCCTACCTGGGAGTAAGGTAGGGTACACTGAAGCTTTCTTT,CASSLPGSKVGYTEAFF
-,TRBJ1-2,TRBV28,-,TGTGCCGCAAATCCGGCAGGGTCTGTTTTTAATGGCTACACCTTC,CAANPAGSVFNGYTF
-,TRBJ1-4,TRBV7-2,-,TGTGCCAGCAGCTTAAACGGGGTGGCTAATGAAAAACTGTTTTTT,CASSLNGVANEKLFF